These T cell receptor beta chains were read from a single sample in a study of identical twins. TCRdb re-called the 5' RACE reads through MiXCR, storing one row per CDR3 protein. The sample lists about 790,000 distinct CDR3 sequences, around a sixth occurring once. This sample was shared with a second study, whose subject was T cells expressing NK-cell markers.

The specimen sequenced was PBMCs. The receptors derive from a woman between 18 and 30 years old in good health. CDR3s include the opening cysteine and the closing phenylalanine or tryptophan. A D gene is named only where the DNA matches it firmly. Size is stated for part of the rows, as once, few or many counts, or as a class when the clone is expanded.

abundance	j_gene	d_gene	v_gene	CDR3nt	CDR3aa
few	TRBJ1-2	NA	TRBV6-5	TGTGCCAGCAGTTACTCGCCCGAGGCTAACTATGGCTACACCTTC	CASSYSPEANYGYTF
NA	TRBJ2-3	TRBD1	TRBV5-1	TGCGCCAGCAGGTCACAGGGGGCGCGGGGTACGCAGTATTTT	CASRSQGARGTQYF
few	TRBJ1-6	NA	TRBV5-1	TGCGCCAGCAGCTTGGGTACGGGGGGCAGTTCGACCCTCCACTTT	CASSLGTGGSSTLHF
many	TRBJ1-2	NA	TRBV12-3/TRBV12-4	TGTGCCAGCAGCTTGGGGAACTATGGCTACACCTTC	CASSLGNYGYTF
few	TRBJ2-7	NA	TRBV9	TGTGCCAGCAGCGTAGGGACGGTGAACTACGAGCAGTACTTC	CASSVGTVNYEQYF
NA	TRBJ1-1	NA	TRBV12-3/TRBV12-4	TGTGCCAGCAGGAGGCCAACCCCGAACACTGAAGCTTTCTTT	CASRRPTPNTEAFF
NA	TRBJ1-1	TRBD1	TRBV5-6	TGTGCCAGCAGCCGTATAAAGACAGGGTCGGGCACTGAAGCTTTCTTT	CASSRIKTGSGTEAFF
few	TRBJ2-1	TRBD1	TRBV11-2	TGTGCCAGCAGCCCCGGGACAGGGTCCTTCTTC	CASSPGTGSFF
few	TRBJ1-2	NA	TRBV20-1	TGCAGTGCCCCTGTAAGGGCAGCTAACTATGGCTACACCTTC	CSAPVRAANYGYTF
NA	TRBJ2-2	TRBD1	TRBV15	TGTGCCACCAGCGGAGTCGGACAGGGGGGCGAATCTAACACCGGGGAGCTGTTTTTT	CATSGVGQGGESNTGELFF
few	TRBJ2-7	NA	TRBV20-1	TGCAGTGCTACGTCAGGTTTTCGCGAGCAGTACTTC	CSATSGFREQYF
NA	TRBJ1-2	NA	TRBV20-1	TGCAGTGCTAGCCAAAACTATGGCTACACCTTC	CSASQNYGYTF
NA	TRBJ2-5	NA	TRBV7-9	TGTGCCAGCATGAGAGAGGATCGGGGAAGGGGGACCCAGTACTTC	CASMREDRGRGTQYF
NA	TRBJ2-2	TRBD1	TRBV6-2/TRBV6-3	TGTGCCAGCAGTTACTCGCCGCCAGGGGGCCTCACCGGGGAGCTGTTTTTT	CASSYSPPGGLTGELFF
NA	TRBJ2-7	TRBD1	TRBV4-3	TGCGCCAGCAGCCAAGCCTCCGGGACAGCCTCTCACTACGCGCAGTACTTC	CASSQASGTASHYAQYF
NA	TRBJ2-7	TRBD1	TRBV29-1	TGCAGCGTTGGACCCGGACAGGGGGCGTCCTACGAGCAGTACTTC	CSVGPGQGASYEQYF
few	TRBJ1-6	NA	TRBV6-5	TGTGCCAGCAGTTACTCGAGTGCGGGGGGTGTCAATTCACCCCTCCACTTT	CASSYSSAGGVNSPLHF
few	TRBJ2-2	TRBD1	TRBV11-2	TGTGCCAGCAGCTTGGGTCCTCTCGTGACAGGGACCACCGGGGAGCTGTTTTTT	CASSLGPLVTGTTGELFF
NA	TRBJ2-7	TRBD2	TRBV5-1	TGCGCCAGCAGCTCCCTAGCGGGAGGAGATTACGAGCAGTACTTC	CASSSLAGGDYEQYF
many	TRBJ2-1	NA	TRBV6-1	TGTGCCAGCAGTGAAAGCTGGGACACCGCCTTCTTC	CASSESWDTAFF
NA	TRBJ1-1	NA	TRBV6-2/TRBV6-3	TGTGCCAGCAGCGAGACGGCCCCGCAAGCTTTCTTT	CASSETAPQAFF
NA	TRBJ1-4	NA	TRBV11-2	TGTGCCAGCACCCGTGGATATCAGGATGAAAAACTGTTTTTT	CASTRGYQDEKLFF
many	TRBJ2-5	NA	TRBV20-1	TGCAGTGCTTCAGGCGAGACCCAGTACTTC	CSASGETQYF
NA	TRBJ2-5	TRBD1	TRBV7-9	TGTGCCAGCAGCTTCGACAGGGTGGTGCAAGAGACCCAGTACTTC	CASSFDRVVQETQYF
few	TRBJ2-7	TRBD1	TRBV2	TGTGCCAGCAACAGGGGGCCCGCCTACGAGCAGTACTTC	CASNRGPAYEQYF
NA	TRBJ2-3	TRBD2	TRBV5-1	TGCGCCAGCAGCCCGGGGGGGGATTCAGATACGCAGTATTTT	CASSPGGDSDTQYF
few	TRBJ1-4	NA	TRBV6-5	TGTGCCAGCAGTTACGTCCATAATGAAAAACTGTTTTTT	CASSYVHNEKLFF
NA	TRBJ2-1	TRBD2	TRBV27	TGTGCCAGCAGTTTGCGAGCGGGAGGAACAGCGCGGTTCTTC	CASSLRAGGTARFF
NA	TRBJ2-3	NA	TRBV20-1	TGCAGTGCTCCCTCGGAGTACAACACAGATACGCAGTATTTT	CSAPSEYNTDTQYF
NA	TRBJ1-2	NA	TRBV7-2	TGTGCCAGCAGCTTAGCGAAGGGATTCTATGGCTACACCTTC	CASSLAKGFYGYTF
NA	TRBJ1-1	NA	TRBV10-3	TGTGCCATCAACTTGAATCCAGGTGGCACTGAAGCTTTCTTT	CAINLNPGGTEAFF
many	TRBJ1-2	TRBD1	TRBV15	TGTGCCACCAGCAACTGGGGACAGGAAGTTAACTATGGCTACACCTTC	CATSNWGQEVNYGYTF
few	TRBJ2-5	NA	TRBV5-5	TGTGCCAGCAGCTGGTTCTCTACGGGGCGGGAAGAGACCCAGTACTTC	CASSWFSTGREETQYF
NA	TRBJ2-5	NA	TRBV5-1	TGCGCCAGCAGCTCTGGAGGGGGGGAAATCATAGAGACCCAGTACTTC	CASSSGGGEIIETQYF
NA	TRBJ2-3	NA	TRBV20-1	TGCAGTGCTAGTAACGAGGGGGATACGCAGTATTTT	CSASNEGDTQYF
NA	TRBJ2-5	TRBD2	TRBV10-3	TGTGCCATCAGTGAGTTCCCTCCTTTAGCGGGAGCCTTAGAGACCCAGTACTTC	CAISEFPPLAGALETQYF
NA	TRBJ2-1	NA	TRBV11-1	TGTGCCAGCAGCCAACCCGTCCGACCCGTGCGCTCCTACAATGAGCAGTTCTTC	CASSQPVRPVRSYNEQFF
few	TRBJ2-5	NA	TRBV7-8	TGTGCCAGCATCGACAGGTACCAAGAGACCCAGTACTTC	CASIDRYQETQYF
NA	TRBJ2-1	TRBD2	TRBV7-9	TGTGCCAGCAGCCTCCCGGCTAGCGGGGAAAATGAGCAGTTCTTC	CASSLPASGENEQFF
NA	TRBJ2-7	TRBD2	TRBV6-5	TGTGCCAGCAGTTACTCAGCGGGAGGGGCCTACGAGCAGTACTTC	CASSYSAGGAYEQYF
NA	TRBJ2-5	TRBD2	TRBV7-3	TGTGCCAGCAGCTTTGGACTAGCGGGGGGTATCCAAGAGACCCAGTACTTC	CASSFGLAGGIQETQYF
NA	TRBJ2-7	TRBD1	TRBV20-1	TGCAGTGCTTTAGGACAGGGTCGCGGCGAGCAGTACTTC	CSALGQGRGEQYF
few	TRBJ1-1	TRBD1	TRBV6-5	TGTGCCAGCAGTTACTCCGGACAGGTCCGGTTTGAAGCTTTCTTT	CASSYSGQVRFEAFF
once	TRBJ2-7	TRBD2	TRBV15	TGTGCCACCAGCAGAGAAGCGGGGGTCCTCTCCTACGAGCAGTACTTC	CATSREAGVLSYEQYF